The clone carrying this TCR beta chain was counted only a few times. Its antigen is not known. Sequencing used immunoSEQ multiplex PCR; TCRdb keeps in-frame clones, though not all of them. Among over a million clones listed, more than 75% were seen once. This specimen belongs to a study of shared clonotypes between healthy human individuals. Between the trimmed V and J ends, which lost 0 bases and 2 bases, there was a span of 4 bases. CDR1 is LGHNA, CDR2 YNFKEQ, per germline. The CDR3 runs to 14 residues. The study, taken as a whole, reports: A generally larger estimated richness was seen in naive subsets than in memory subsets.

The TCR originated in a man between 18 and 35 years old in good health. Some clones in this sample may be carry-over from other donors' samples. The sequenced sample was memory CD4+ T cells from PBMCs. Subset in this sample: CD45RA-negative fraction. This sequence joins TRBV4-2 and TRBJ2-2, with D unclear. DNA of the CDR3: TGTGCCAGCAGCCAAGACGACAACACCGGGGAGCTGTTTTTT. This translates into CASSQDDNTGELFF.